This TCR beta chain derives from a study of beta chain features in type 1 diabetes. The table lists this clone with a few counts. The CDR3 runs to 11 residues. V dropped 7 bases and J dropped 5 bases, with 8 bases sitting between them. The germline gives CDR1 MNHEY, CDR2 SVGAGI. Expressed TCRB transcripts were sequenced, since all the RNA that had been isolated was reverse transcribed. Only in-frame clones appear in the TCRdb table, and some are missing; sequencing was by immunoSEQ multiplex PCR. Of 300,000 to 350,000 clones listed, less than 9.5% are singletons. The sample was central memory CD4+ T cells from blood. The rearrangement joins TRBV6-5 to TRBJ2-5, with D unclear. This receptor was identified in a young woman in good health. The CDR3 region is CASTHLETQYF. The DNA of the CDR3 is TGTGCCAGCACTCACTTGGAGACCCAGTACTTC.